This T cell receptor beta chain emerged from a study of long-term antiretroviral therapy in people with HIV. Survey-level immunoSEQ v3.0 assays were run. Here immunoSEQ multiplex PCR was the method, and the copy in TCRdb shows in-frame clones only, minus some. The sample has 15,000 or so clones, approximately 82% seen once. Study-level findings and limits: With ART, diversity went up but was still lower than in transplant donor controls.

This CDR3 region has 15 residues. Per the germline V gene, CDR1 is SGHVS and CDR2 is FNYEAQ. The junction had 8 bases not matched to a gene; V was cut back by 6 bases and J by 2 bases. On this clone: Its antigen is unknown.

This material consisted of unsorted PBMCs, taken 0.3 years before starting antiretroviral therapy. The rearrangement uses TRBV7-6 and TRBJ2-5, with 8 bases fitting TRBD1. The clonotype originates from a man aged 45-60 years with HIV. The CDR3 protein is CASSPRTGPQETQYF. CDR3 in DNA: TGTGCCAGCAGTCCGAGGACAGGGCCACAAGAGACCCAGTACTTC. Combining the CDR3 with reference TRBV7-6 and TRBJ2-5 gives the whole variable domain GAGVSQSPRYKVTKRGQDVALRCDPISGHVSLYWYRQALGQGPEFLTYFNYEAQQDKSGLPNDRFSAERPEGSISTLTIQRTEQRDSAMYRCASSPRTGPQETQYFGPGTRLLVL.